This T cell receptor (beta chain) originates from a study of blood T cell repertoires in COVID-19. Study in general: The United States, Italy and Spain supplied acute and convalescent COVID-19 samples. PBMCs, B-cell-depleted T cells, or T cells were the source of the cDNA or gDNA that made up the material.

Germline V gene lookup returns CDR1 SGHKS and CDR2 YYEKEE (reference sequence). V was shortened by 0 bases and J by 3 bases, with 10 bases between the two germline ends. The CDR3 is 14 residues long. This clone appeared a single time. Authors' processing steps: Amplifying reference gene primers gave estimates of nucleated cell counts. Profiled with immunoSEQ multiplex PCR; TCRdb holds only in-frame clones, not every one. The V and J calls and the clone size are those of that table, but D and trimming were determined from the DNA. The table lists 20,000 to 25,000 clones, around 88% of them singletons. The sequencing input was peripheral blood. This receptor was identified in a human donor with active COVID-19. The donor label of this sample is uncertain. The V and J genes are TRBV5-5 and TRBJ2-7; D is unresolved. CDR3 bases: TGTGCCAGCAGCTTGGAACTACTACTCTACGAGCAGTACTTC. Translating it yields CASSLELLLYEQYF.